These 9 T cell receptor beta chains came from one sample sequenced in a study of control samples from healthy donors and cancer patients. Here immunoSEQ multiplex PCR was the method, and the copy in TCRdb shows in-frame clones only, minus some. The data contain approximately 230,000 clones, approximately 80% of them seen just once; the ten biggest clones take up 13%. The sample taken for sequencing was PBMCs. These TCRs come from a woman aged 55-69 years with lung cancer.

CDR3 sequence reads: CASSLVMNTEAFF. The CDR3 bases are TGTGCCAGCAGTTTGGTGATGAACACTGAAGCTTTCTTT. The V and J genes are TRBV28 and TRBJ1-1; D uncertain. The germline V gene encodes CDR1 MDHEN and CDR2 SYDVKM. This CDR3 spans 13 amino acids. Trimming took 3 bases from V and 0 from J, leaving 5 bases between them.

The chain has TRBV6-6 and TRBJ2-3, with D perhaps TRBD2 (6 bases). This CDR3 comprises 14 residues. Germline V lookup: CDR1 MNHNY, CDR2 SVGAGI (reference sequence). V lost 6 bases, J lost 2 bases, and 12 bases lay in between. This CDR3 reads CASSQRTITDTQYF. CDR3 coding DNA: TGTGCCAGCAGCCAGAGGACTATCACAGATACGCAGTATTTT.

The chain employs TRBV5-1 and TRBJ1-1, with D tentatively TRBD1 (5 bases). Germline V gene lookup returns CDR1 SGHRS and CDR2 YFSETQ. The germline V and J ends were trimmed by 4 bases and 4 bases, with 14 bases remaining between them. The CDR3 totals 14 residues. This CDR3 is CASSPIKGPTEAFF. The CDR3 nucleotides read TGCGCCAGCAGCCCCATCAAGGGGCCCACTGAAGCTTTCTTT. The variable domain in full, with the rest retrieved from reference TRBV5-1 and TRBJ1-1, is KAGVTQTPRYLIKTRGQQVTLSCSPISGHRSVSWYQQTPGQGLQFLFEYFSETQRNKGNFPGRFSGRQFSNSRSEMNVSTLELGDSALYLCASSPIKGPTEAFFGQGTRLTVV.

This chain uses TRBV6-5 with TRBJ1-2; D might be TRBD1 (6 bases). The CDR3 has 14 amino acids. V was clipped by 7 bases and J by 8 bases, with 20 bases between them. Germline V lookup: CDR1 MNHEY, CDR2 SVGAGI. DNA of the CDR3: TGTGCCAGCACGCGGGGGGCGGGCGGTTACGGCTACACCTTC. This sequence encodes CASTRGAGGYGYTF.

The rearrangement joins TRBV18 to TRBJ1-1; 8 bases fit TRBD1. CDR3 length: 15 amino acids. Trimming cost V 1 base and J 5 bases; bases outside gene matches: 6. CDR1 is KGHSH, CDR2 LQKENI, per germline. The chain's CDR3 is CASSPQGQGGTEAFF. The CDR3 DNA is TGTGCCAGCTCACCACAAGGACAGGGCGGAACTGAAGCTTTCTTT.

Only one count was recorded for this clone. In DNA, the CDR3 is TGTGCCAGCAGCCCCCCGAAGGTAGGGGCGGGGGAAGCTTTCTTT. This gives the protein CASSPPKVGAGEAFF. This rearrangement joins TRBV3-1 (or the pseudogene TRBV3-2) to TRBJ1-1, with D perhaps matching TRBD1 (5 bases). Trimming shortened V by 4 bases and J by 8 bases, and 20 bases separated the two germline ends. The germline V gene has CDR1 LGHDT and CDR2 YNNKEL (reference sequence). The CDR3 has 15 amino acids.

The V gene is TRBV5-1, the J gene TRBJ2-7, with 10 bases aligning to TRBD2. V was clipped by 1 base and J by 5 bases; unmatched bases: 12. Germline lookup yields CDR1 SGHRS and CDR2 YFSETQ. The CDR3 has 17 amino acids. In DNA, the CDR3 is TGCGCCAGCAGCTTGCGACGAGGGAGCGGGGGGGCCAACGAGCAGTACTTC. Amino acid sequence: CASSLRRGSGGANEQYF.

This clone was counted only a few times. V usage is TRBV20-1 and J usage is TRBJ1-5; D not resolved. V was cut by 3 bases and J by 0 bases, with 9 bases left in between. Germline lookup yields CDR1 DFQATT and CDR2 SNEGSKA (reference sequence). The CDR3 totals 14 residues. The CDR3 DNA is TGCAGTGCTAGTCGAGGGTATAGCAATCAGCCCCAGCATTTT. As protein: CSASRGYSNQPQHF.

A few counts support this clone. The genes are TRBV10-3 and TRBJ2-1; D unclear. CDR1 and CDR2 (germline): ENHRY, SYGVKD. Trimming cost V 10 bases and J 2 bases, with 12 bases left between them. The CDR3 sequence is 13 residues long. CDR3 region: CATAGGAYNEQFF. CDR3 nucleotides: TGTGCCACCGCTGGCGGAGCCTACAATGAGCAGTTCTTC.